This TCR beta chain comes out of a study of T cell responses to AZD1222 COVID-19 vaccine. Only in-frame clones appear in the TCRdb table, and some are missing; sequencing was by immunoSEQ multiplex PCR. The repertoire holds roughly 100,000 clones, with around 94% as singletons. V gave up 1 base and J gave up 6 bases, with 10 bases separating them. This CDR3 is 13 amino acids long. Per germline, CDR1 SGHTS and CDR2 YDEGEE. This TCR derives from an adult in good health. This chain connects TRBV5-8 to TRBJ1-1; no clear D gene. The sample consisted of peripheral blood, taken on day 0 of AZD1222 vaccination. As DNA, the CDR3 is TGTGCCAGCAGCTTGCTCCCTGGGGCTGAAGCTTTCTTT. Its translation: CASSLLPGAEAFF.